Below, 8 T cell receptor beta chains from the same sample are listed, as sequenced in a study of T-cell reconstitution after alpha-beta-depleted transplantation in children. A TCRbeta library incorporating unique molecular identifiers was prepared. TCRdb re-called the PCR reads with MiXCR, one entry per CDR3 protein. The sample shows about 980,000 distinct CDR3 sequences, about 29% of them seen only once. Sequences were derived from PBMCs, mostly from graft donor cells, sampled 360 days after TCRalphabeta/CD19-depleted stem cell transplant. Receptors originate from a boy in the first two years of life who had a stem cell transplant for SCID, so the T cells may come from the graft donor.

This rearrangement joins TRBV20-1 to TRBJ2-2; D is possibly TRBD1 (5 bases). Trimming removed 1 base from V and 4 bases from J, with 13 bases in between. This CDR3 spans 15 amino acids. Looked up from germline, CDR1 is DFQATT and CDR2 is SNEGSKA (reference sequence). Here the CDR3 DNA reads TGCAGTGCTAGAGTTAAGGGGTTATTCACCGGGGAGCTGTTTTTT. As protein: CSARVKGLFTGELFF.

This clonotype was picked up a small number of times. The gene calls are TRBV21-1 and TRBJ1-5; the table's D gene call, TRBD1, was not cross checked with the DNA. TRBV21-1 represents a pseudogene. The CDR3 has 19 residues. In DNA, the CDR3 is TGTGCCAGCAGCAAAGGATCAGGGACAGGGGGAGTACAAGATCAGCCCCAGCATTTT. This translates into CASSKGSGTGGVQDQPQHF.

A few counts support this clonotype. The chain has TRBV5-1 and TRBJ2-6, with D unclear. Germline V gene data show CDR1 as SGHRS and CDR2 as YFSETQ. The CDR3 contains 16 residues. V lost 0 bases and J lost 0, with 7 bases in between. The CDR3 DNA sequence: TGCGCCAGCAGCTTGGTTGAGGACTCTGGGGCCAACGTCCTGACTTTC. Its translation is CASSLVEDSGANVLTF.

A few counts support this clonotype. CDR3 region: CASSGDRAGYTF. CDR3 in DNA: TGTGCCAGCAGCGGGGACAGGGCTGGCTACACCTTC. The chain uses TRBV25-1 and TRBJ1-2, with 9 bases matching TRBD1. The CDR3 contains 12 residues. Per the germline V gene, CDR1 is MGHDK and CDR2 is SYGVNS. Trimming took 6 bases from V and 7 from J; bases not matched to a gene: 3.

This clonotype showed up just a few times. The J gene is TRBJ2-5, the V gene TRBV27; D perhaps matches TRBD1 (6 bases). The length of the CDR3 is 14 residues. V lost 3 bases to trimming and J lost 4 bases, with 12 bases between them. In germline, CDR1 is MNHEY, CDR2 SMNVEV (reference sequence). Written as DNA, the CDR3 is TGTGCCAGCAGTTTGTGGGGGCGGTTAGAGACCCAGTACTTC. It specifies CASSLWGRLETQYF.

The table lists this clonotype with a few counts. The genes are TRBV12-3 or TRBV12-4 and TRBJ2-5; TRBD2 aligns across 7 bases. V lost 1 base to trimming and J lost 3 bases; unmatched junction nucleotides: 5. The CDR3 extends over 15 amino acids. CDR3 nucleotides: TGTGCCAGCAGTTTAGGGGCAGGGAGGGAAGAGACCCAGTACTTC. Amino acids: CASSLGAGREETQYF.

Ten or more counts support this clonotype. The chain is built from TRBV24-1 and TRBJ2-2; 7 bases line up with TRBD2. This CDR3 has 14 amino acids. Germline loops: CDR1 KGHDR, CDR2 SFDVKD. Losses at the gene ends were 7 bases for V and 2 bases for J; bases not matched to a gene: 3. CDR3 residues: CATSPGGNTGELFF. In nucleotides, the CDR3 is TGTGCCACCAGCCCGGGGGGAAACACCGGGGAGCTGTTTTTT.

The rearrangement uses TRBV30 and TRBJ2-6, with no clear D. V lost 2 bases to trimming and J lost 0 bases, with 5 bases between them. Per the germline V gene, CDR1 is GTSNPN and CDR2 is SVGIG (reference sequence). The CDR3 consists of 14 residues. The CDR3 DNA reads TGTGCCTGGAGTTCCCCCTCTGGGGCCAACGTCCTGACTTTC. Its protein product is CAWSSPSGANVLTF.